This T cell receptor beta chain stems from a study of T cells in Graves' hyperthyroidism and ophthalmopathy. Trimming removed 6 bases at V and 8 bases at J, with 17 bases between. This CDR3 comprises 14 residues. The germline gives CDR1 SNHLY, CDR2 FYNNEI. Amplified TCR beta CDR3 regions came from RNA transcripts. TCR CDR3 regions were first amplified by RT-PCR with HTBI primers. TCRdb processed the multiplex PCR reads anew with MiXCR; each CDR3 protein has one entry. The data hold approximately 620,000 distinct CDR3 sequences, with approximately 15% observed a single time. This clonotype has a count of ten or more.

The V gene is TRBV2, the J gene TRBJ2-1; D remains unclear. This sequence originates from a woman in her thirties or forties with Graves' ophthalmopathy. What was sequenced was blood. The CDR3: CASSPGPPHYEQFF. In nucleotides, the CDR3 is TGTGCCAGCAGCCCAGGCCCCCCCCACTATGAGCAGTTCTTC.